This passage covers 21 T cell receptor beta chains from one sample sequenced in a study of blood T cell repertoires in COVID-19. Measured with immunoSEQ multiplex PCR; TCRdb has only the in-frame clones, and not every one. The sample has about 150,000 clones, roughly 82% seen once. Sequencing was carried out using peripheral blood. The receptors derive from a human donor in a cohort sampled during active COVID-19.

The rearrangement uses TRBV28 and TRBJ2-7; D is ambiguous. Germline assignment: CDR1 MDHEN and CDR2 SYDVKM. The CDR3 runs 13 residues. Trimming removed 2 bases at V and 3 bases at J, with 8 bases between. The CDR3, as DNA: TGTGCCAGCAGTTTACTGCGGATCTACGAGCAGTACTTC. Translating it yields CASSLLRIYEQYF.

The J gene is TRBJ2-2, the V gene TRBV3-1 (or the pseudogene TRBV3-2); 8 nucleotides agree with TRBD2. Germline V lookup: CDR1 LGHDT, CDR2 YNNKEL (reference sequence). The J segment lost 5 bases and the V segment lost 1 base, leaving 12 bases of the junction unmatched. The CDR3 extends over 18 amino acids. CDR3 DNA sequence: TGTGCCAGCAGCCAAGGATGGGCGGGAGGAAGGTGGACCGGGGAGCTGTTTTTT. It specifies CASSQGWAGGRWTGELFF.

This chain links TRBV19 with TRBJ1-1; tentative D call: TRBD1 (6 bases). Trimming removed 3 bases from V and 6 bases from J, with 14 bases in between. From germline, CDR1 is LNHDA and CDR2 SQIVND (reference sequence). The CDR3 sequence is 14 residues long. CDR3 loop: CASSIRGAGAEAFF. CDR3 sequence (DNA): TGTGCCAGTAGTATTCGGGGGGCTGGAGCTGAAGCTTTCTTT.

The chain recombines TRBV5-8 with TRBJ2-1; 11 nucleotides agree with TRBD1. Germline lookup yields CDR1 SGHTS and CDR2 YDEGEE. The V gene end was trimmed by 6 bases and the J gene end by 6 bases; junction bases not matched to a gene: 8. The CDR3 has 15 amino acids. The CDR3 bases are TGTGCCAGCAATCTCTACGGGACAGGGGGCAATGAGCAGTTCTTC. Amino acid sequence: CASNLYGTGGNEQFF. The whole variable domain, remainder taken from reference TRBV5-8 and TRBJ2-1, is EAGVTQSPTHLIKTRGQQATLRCSPISGHTSVYWYQQALGLGLQFLLWYDEGEERNRGNFPPRFSGRQFPNYSSELNVNALELEDSALYLCASNLYGTGGNEQFFGPGTRLTVL.

This clone was seen only a few times. The V call is TRBV19, the J call TRBJ1-6, with TRBD1 matching over 9 bases. This CDR3 contains 14 residues. Losses at the gene ends were 5 bases for V and 8 bases for J; bases not matched to a gene: 4. The germline gives CDR1 LNHDA, CDR2 SQIVND (reference sequence). DNA for the CDR3: TGTGCCAGTAGTCTTCGACAGGGGGATTCACCCCTCCACTTT. Translated: CASSLRQGDSPLHF.

The chain recombines TRBV3-1 (or the pseudogene TRBV3-2) with TRBJ1-4; 10 bases fit TRBD1. CDR3 size: 16 residues. Losses at the gene ends were 1 base for V and 5 bases for J; bases not matched to a gene: 4. Looked up from germline, CDR1 is LGHDT and CDR2 is YNNKEL (reference sequence). CDR3: CASSQALGQGNEKLFF. As DNA, the CDR3 is TGTGCCAGCAGCCAAGCCCTGGGACAGGGGAATGAAAAACTGTTTTTT.

This chain connects TRBV11-2 to TRBJ2-5, with D maybe TRBD1 (6 bases). Germline assignment: CDR1 SGHAT and CDR2 FQNNGV. This CDR3 contains 14 residues. Trimming removed 5 bases at V and 5 bases at J, with 15 bases between. CDR3 in amino acids: CASSQSRGGETQYF. As DNA, the CDR3 is TGTGCCAGCAGCCAATCCAGGGGTGGGGAGACCCAGTACTTC.

CDR3 DNA: TGTGCCAGTAGTATCAGGGAATACACCGGGGAGCTGTTTTTT. This gives the protein CASSIREYTGELFF. J is TRBJ2-2 and V is TRBV19; D perhaps matches TRBD1 (5 bases). CDR1 and CDR2 (germline): LNHDA, SQIVND (reference sequence). The V and J ends lost 3 bases and 3 bases respectively, with 8 bases between them. This CDR3 contains 14 residues.

For the CDR3, the DNA is TGTGCCATCAGCGTAGCGGGAGAATATGCGCAGTATTTT. It yields the protein CAISVAGEYAQYF. The chain employs TRBV10-3 and TRBJ2-3, with 9 bases matching TRBD2. The trim removed 6 bases at V and 10 bases at J, leaving 8 bases unmatched. The CDR3 has 13 residues. Germline V lookup: CDR1 ENHRY, CDR2 SYGVKD.

This chain joins TRBV18 and TRBJ2-1, with 8 bases aligning to TRBD2. The CDR3 length is 16 residues. Trimming removed 5 bases from V and 4 bases from J; junction bases left unmatched: 10. Germline assignment: CDR1 KGHSH and CDR2 LQKENI. The CDR3 reads CASSKSYSGIYNEQFF. Written as DNA, the CDR3 is TGTGCCAGCTCAAAGTCCTATAGCGGGATTTACAATGAGCAGTTCTTC.

V gene TRBV3-1 (or the pseudogene TRBV3-2) combines with J gene TRBJ1-1, with 7 bases aligning to TRBD1. There are 14 residues in the CDR3. Germline trimming cut 1 base from V and 5 bases from J; bases unmatched to any gene: 4. CDR1 LGHDT and CDR2 YNNKEL come from the germline V gene (reference sequence). The CDR3 DNA is TGTGCCAGCAGCCAAGGACCAGGGGGTACTGAAGCTTTCTTT. Translating it yields CASSQGPGGTEAFF.

The chain employs TRBV9 and TRBJ2-5; 9 positions match TRBD1. The CDR3 length is 15 residues. The V gene end was trimmed by 4 bases and the J gene end by 4 bases; junction bases not matched to a gene: 8. Germline CDR1 SGDLS, CDR2 YYNGEE. The CDR3 reads CASSTRTGAGETQYF. The CDR3 bases are TGTGCCAGCAGCACGCGGACAGGGGCTGGAGAGACCCAGTACTTC.

This chain links TRBV30 with TRBJ2-1; D is undetermined. Trimming took 3 bases from V and 9 from J, leaving 15 bases between them. The germline CDR1 and CDR2 sequences are GTSNPN and SVGIG (reference sequence). The CDR3 length is 13 residues. The CDR3: CAWSPLVGGEQFF. DNA of the CDR3: TGTGCCTGGAGCCCCTTGGTCGGCGGTGAGCAGTTCTTC.

The chain employs TRBV5-1 and TRBJ1-2; 9 bases are a match to TRBD1. This CDR3 contains 13 residues. V lost 3 bases and J lost 8; bases outside the gene matches: 5. CDR1 is SGHRS, CDR2 YFSETQ, per germline. CDR3 protein: CASSWGQGGGYTF. The CDR3 bases are TGCGCCAGCAGCTGGGGACAGGGTGGCGGCTACACCTTC.

The V and J genes are TRBV5-1 and TRBJ2-5; TRBD2 agrees at 7 bases. Germline values: CDR1 SGHRS, CDR2 YFSETQ. Trimming removed 3 bases from V and 4 bases from J; junction bases left unmatched: 9. The CDR3 has 15 residues. CDR3 sequence reads: CASSSESGEGETQYF. CDR3 in DNA: TGCGCCAGCAGCTCCGAGAGCGGGGAGGGAGAGACCCAGTACTTC.

CDR3 loop: CAAAGDSYNSPLHF. In nucleotides, the CDR3 is TGTGCCGCTGCGGGGGATTCTTATAATTCACCCCTCCACTTT. This chain joins TRBV30 and TRBJ1-6; D is perhaps TRBD1 (5 bases). The length of the CDR3 is 14 residues. Per the germline V gene, CDR1 is GTSNPN and CDR2 is SVGIG (reference sequence). V was clipped by 8 bases and J by 4 bases, with 15 bases between them.

The V and J genes are TRBV9 and TRBJ2-3; TRBD2 is a possible D gene (5 bases). The germline gives CDR1 SGDLS, CDR2 YYNGEE. This CDR3 is 13 amino acids long. V lost 6 bases to trimming and J lost 4 bases, with 12 bases between them. CDR3 sequence: CASTPRGPDTQYF. CDR3 sequence (DNA): TGTGCCAGCACCCCCCGAGGGCCAGATACGCAGTATTTT.

The V and J genes are TRBV2 and TRBJ2-5; D might be TRBD1 (5 bases). Germline lookup yields CDR1 SNHLY and CDR2 FYNNEI. This CDR3 is 13 amino acids long. Trimming pared 7 bases from V and 3 bases from J, leaving 12 bases between. In DNA, the CDR3 is TGTGCCAGCACGGTAGGGGTTGAAGAGACCCAGTACTTC. The encoded protein is CASTVGVEETQYF.

The rearrangement joins TRBV7-9 to TRBJ2-1; TRBD2 matches at 13 bases. Germline V gives CDR1 SEHNR, CDR2 FQNEAQ (reference sequence). Trimming took 5 bases from V and 1 from J; bases not matched to a gene: 8. This CDR3 has 18 residues. CDR3 sequence: CASSTLGLAGASYNEQFF. The CDR3 DNA reads as TGTGCCAGCAGCACCCTTGGACTAGCGGGAGCATCCTACAATGAGCAGTTCTTC.

The DNA for the CDR3 is TGTGCCAGCAGCTTAGAGGGAGCTAGCACAGATACGCAGTATTTT. This encodes CASSLEGASTDTQYF. The chain joins TRBV7-2 to TRBJ2-3; a possible D gene is TRBD2 (5 bases). The CDR3 totals 15 residues. Trimming pared 1 base from V and 0 bases from J, leaving 8 bases between. Germline values: CDR1 SGHTA, CDR2 FQGNSA.

The chain joins TRBV2 to TRBJ1-1; no reliable D call. The CDR3 is 15 amino acids. The ends were cut back, 4 bases at V and 0 bases at J, with 12 bases in the middle. Germline CDR1 reads SNHLY; CDR2 reads FYNNEI. The CDR3 DNA reads TGTGCCAGCAGTGCTTCTAGGACTTTGAACACTGAAGCTTTCTTT. Protein product: CASSASRTLNTEAFF.